These 2 T cell receptor beta chains came from one sample sequenced in a study of T cells in Graves' hyperthyroidism and ophthalmopathy. RNA transcripts yielded amplified TCR beta CDR3 regions. Researchers ran a first-round RT-PCR on the TCR CDR3 using the HTBI primer set. TCRdb re-analysed the multiplex PCR reads in MiXCR, keeping a single row per CDR3 protein. The sample records about half a million distinct CDR3 sequences, 22% being singletons. Material for sequencing was blood. The receptor source for this set is a woman aged 70 to 79 with Graves' ophthalmopathy.

This clonotype was seen a few times. The V gene is TRBV7-9, the J gene TRBJ1-4, with 7 bases that match TRBD1. CDR1 is SEHNR, CDR2 FQNEAQ, per germline (reference sequence). With 6 bases clipped from V and 7 bases from J, the junction kept 14 bases outside the gene matches. The CDR3 loop spans 16 amino acids. CDR3 in DNA: TGTGCCAGCAGTAATCCCACAGGGGAAGTGCGTGAAAAACTGTTTTTT. Its translation: CASSNPTGEVREKLFF.

This clonotype was found many times. This rearrangement joins TRBV6-1 to TRBJ2-7; 9 bases line up with TRBD2. Trimming took 5 bases from V and 1 from J; bases not matched to a gene: 6. Germline CDR1 MNHNS, CDR2 SASEGT. The CDR3 consists of 15 residues. CDR3 nucleotides: TGTGCCAGCAGTAGCCGACTAGCGGCATCCTACGAGCAGTACTTC. Protein: CASSSRLAASYEQYF.